One sample yielded the 13 T cell receptor beta chains listed below, sequenced in a study of T cells in Graves' hyperthyroidism and ophthalmopathy. What was amplified from RNA transcripts were TCR beta CDR3 regions. In the first-round RT-PCR of the TCR CDR3, the HTBI primer set was used. One entry per CDR3 protein, called by TCRdb with MiXCR from the multiplex PCR reads. The data hold a few hundred thousand distinct CDR3 sequences, with about 43% observed a single time. The sequencing input was peripheral blood or thyroid tissue (not recorded which). Receptors were obtained from a woman aged 18-35 years with Graves' hyperthyroidism.

In regard to this clonotype: This may stem from a read error, because a much larger clone lies one nucleotide away. The chain recombines TRBV7-2 with TRBJ1-1; D ambiguous. The CDR3 totals 12 residues. The germline CDR1 and CDR2 sequences are SGHTA and FQGNSA. Trimming cost V 5 bases and J 7 bases, with 11 bases left between them. The CDR3 bases are TGTACCAGCAGCCCCGCCGGTCGTGAAGCTTTCTTT. It codes for CTSSPAGREAFF.

For this clonotype: A much bigger clone sits one base away, suggesting this may be a read error. V gene TRBV19 combines with J gene TRBJ1-2; D uncertain. Trimming took off 3 bases at V and 8 bases at J, with 7 bases between the two ends. CDR1 is LNHDA and CDR2 is SQIVND in the germline V gene (reference sequence). The CDR3 is 11 residues long. CDR3 in DNA: TGTGCCAGTAGTATGCATGAGGGCTACACCTTC. Translation: CASSMHEGYTF.

The sample holds many counts of this clonotype. The chain combines TRBV6-5 with TRBJ1-1, with a weak D call TRBD1 (6 bases). CDR3 length: 13 amino acids. The germline CDR1 and CDR2 sequences are MNHEY and SVGAGI. Trimming pared 5 bases from V and 11 bases from J, leaving 18 bases between. The CDR3 DNA reads as TGTGCCAGCAGTGACAGGTGGACCCAGGATGCTTTCTTT. Amino acids: CASSDRWTQDAFF.

This clonotype was seen at least ten times. The chain is built from TRBV7-9 and TRBJ2-7, with 14 bases lining up with TRBD2. Germline V gene data show CDR1 as SEHNR and CDR2 as FQNEAQ (reference sequence). The CDR3 loop spans 15 amino acids. Unmatched junction bases numbered 2, after V lost 5 bases and J lost 2 bases. The CDR3 DNA sequence: TGTGCCAGCAGCAAGACTAGCGGGAGGGCCTACGAGCAGTACTTC. This gives the protein CASSKTSGRAYEQYF.

Many counts were recorded for this clonotype. The rearrangement links TRBV10-3 to TRBJ1-1; TRBD1 might be the D (5 bases). CDR1 is ENHRY and CDR2 is SYGVKD in the germline V gene. This CDR3 region has 12 residues. Trimming cost V 3 bases and J 7 bases, with 9 bases left between them. CDR3 sequence: CAISDSGLEAFF. The CDR3 region has the DNA TGTGCCATCAGTGACTCGGGGCTTGAAGCTTTCTTT.

This rearrangement joins TRBV7-2 to TRBJ2-7; TRBD1 agrees at 10 bases. Trimming removed 4 bases from V and 0 bases from J; junction bases left unmatched: 3. The CDR3 is 15 amino acids. Germline V gene data show CDR1 as SGHTA and CDR2 as FQGNSA. The CDR3: CASSWGQGSSYEQYF. DNA of the CDR3: TGTGCCAGCAGCTGGGGACAGGGGAGCTCCTACGAGCAGTACTTC. The full variable domain, its missing parts supplied by reference TRBV7-2 and TRBJ2-7, is GAGVSQSPSNKVTEKGKDVELRCDPISGHTALYWYRQSLGQGLEFLIYFQGNSAPDKSGLPSDRFSAERTGGSVSTLTIQRTQQEDSAVYLCASSWGQGSSYEQYFGPGTRLTVT.

About this clonotype: With a much larger clone just one base away, this may be a read error. The chain couples TRBV6-5 to TRBJ2-7; D could derive from TRBD1 or TRBD2 (5 bases each). The V and J ends lost 6 bases and 0 bases respectively, with 12 bases between them. Germline V CDR1 and CDR2: MNHEY, SVGAGI. This CDR3 has 14 amino acids. CDR3 DNA: TGTGCCAGCAGAGAGGGACGTAGCTCCTACGAGCAGTACTTC. Protein: CASREGRSSYEQYF.

This clonotype was picked up many times. The V gene is TRBV7-2, the J gene TRBJ2-5; D is unclear. V was clipped by 6 bases and J by 5 bases, with 7 bases between them. Germline V gene lookup returns CDR1 SGHTA and CDR2 FQGNSA. The CDR3 is 11 amino acids. The CDR3, as DNA: TGTGCCAGCAGTTCACATGAGACCCAGTACTTC. It encodes CASSSHETQYF. Based on the CDR3 plus reference TRBV7-2 and TRBJ2-5, the full variable domain is GAGVSQSPSNKVTEKGKDVELRCDPISGHTALYWYRQSLGQGLEFLIYFQGNSAPDKSGLPSDRFSAERTGGSVSTLTIQRTQQEDSAVYLCASSSHETQYFGPGTRLLVL.

This clonotype was picked up a small number of times. DNA for the CDR3: TGTGCCAGCAGTTTTACTACCGGGGACGCCTATAATTCACCCCTCCACTTT. Translation gives CASSFTTGDAYNSPLHF. The chain is built from TRBV27 and TRBJ1-6, with D possibly being TRBD1 (5 bases). The CDR3 consists of 17 residues. Trimming removed 3 bases from V and 2 bases from J, with 14 bases in between. Germline V gene data show CDR1 as MNHEY and CDR2 as SMNVEV (reference sequence).

The chain links TRBV20-1 to TRBJ1-2, with 10 bases matching TRBD1. The junction had 9 bases not matched to a gene; V was cut back by 0 bases and J by 8 bases. Germline CDR1 DFQATT, CDR2 SNEGSKA (reference sequence). This CDR3 has 15 residues. CDR3 bases: TGCAGTGCTAGAGATGGGACAGGGGACACTGAAGGCTACACCTTC. This gives the protein CSARDGTGDTEGYTF.

This clonotype was counted only a few times. CDR3 DNA sequence: TGTGCCAGCAGCCAACGAGGGGCCCCTGGAAACACCATATATTTT. This codes for CASSQRGAPGNTIYF. This chain joins TRBV16 and TRBJ1-3; maybe TRBD1 (5 bases). CDR3 size: 15 residues. Germline CDR1 KGHSY, CDR2 FQNENV. V was clipped by 2 bases and J by 2 bases, with 10 bases between them.

The table lists this clonotype with many counts. The chain carries TRBV20-1 and TRBJ1-1, with unresolved D. Trimming removed 4 bases at V and 0 bases at J, with 12 bases between. This CDR3 region has 14 residues. Germline values: CDR1 DFQATT, CDR2 SNEGSKA (reference sequence). The CDR3: CSANYGGLNTEAFF. DNA of the CDR3: TGCAGTGCTAACTACGGCGGCCTGAACACTGAAGCTTTCTTT.

At least ten counts were recorded for this clonotype. CDR3 residues: CASSLAAEAVFEETQYF. The CDR3 nucleotides are TGTGCCAGCAGCTTAGCGGCCGAGGCGGTATTCGAAGAGACCCAGTACTTC. V usage is TRBV7-9 and J usage is TRBJ2-5; D gene ambiguous. CDR1 is SEHNR and CDR2 is FQNEAQ in the germline V gene (reference sequence). V lost 0 bases and J 3 bases, leaving 17 bases between the germline ends. This CDR3 has 17 residues.